Below are 27 T cell receptor beta chains sequenced from a single sample in a study of cytomegalovirus exposure and HLA in healthy donors (dated by TCRdb to about 2017). Library construction relied on the immunoSEQ multiplex PCR assay. For the multiplex PCR, a mixture combining 60 forward primers for TCR Vbeta segments and 13 reverse primers for TCR Jbeta segments was used. The immuneACCESS repertoire file appears here via TCRdb, limited to in-frame rearrangements. These files lack a portion of the clones; in checked studies, under half of the deficit traces to unresolved V genes, and the cause of the others is not known. This sample has about 180,000 clones in its table, and about three quarters of those were observed once. The top ten clonotypes cover 5.7% of the sample. The sample consisted of PBMCs. These receptors came from a man between 35 and 55 years old in good health and CMV-seronegative.

The V gene is TRBV29-1, the J gene TRBJ2-2; unclear D gene. CDR1 is SQVTM, CDR2 ANQGSEA, per germline. Between the trimmed V and J ends, which lost 7 bases and 6 bases, there was a span of 6 bases. The CDR3 has 10 amino acids. The CDR3 region is CSAGAGELFF. The CDR3 DNA reads as TGCAGCGCCGGTGCCGGGGAGCTGTTTTTT.

The chain is built from TRBV18 and TRBJ1-1; tentative D call: TRBD1 (5 bases). Trimming pared 4 bases from V and 8 bases from J, leaving 11 bases between. Germline assignment: CDR1 KGHSH and CDR2 LQKENI. There are 12 residues in the CDR3. CDR3 coding DNA: TGTGCCAGCTCACTAGGGGAGGGAGAAGCTTTCTTT. Its protein is CASSLGEGEAFF.

This clone occurred once. The chain uses TRBV5-1 and TRBJ1-2; 7 positions agree with TRBD1. The germline CDR1 and CDR2 sequences are SGHRS and YFSETQ. This CDR3 comprises 15 residues. Trimming cost V 2 bases and J 4 bases; bases outside gene matches: 8. CDR3 coding DNA: TGCGCCAGCAGCTTTTCCGGGACAGCTCTCTATGGCTACACCTTC. It specifies CASSFSGTALYGYTF.

The rearrangement joins TRBV7-9 to TRBJ1-2; unclear D gene. The V end lost 2 bases, the J end lost 8 bases, and 12 bases lay between the germline ends. The CDR3 sequence is 13 residues long. CDR1 and CDR2 (germline): SEHNR, FQNEAQ (reference sequence). CDR3 region: CASSLPDQRGYTF. Written as DNA, the CDR3 is TGTGCCAGCAGCTTACCAGACCAGCGCGGCTACACCTTC. Supplemented by reference TRBV7-9 and TRBJ1-2, the full variable domain reads DTGVSQNPRHKITKRGQNVTFRCDPISEHNRLYWYRQTLGQGPEFLTYFQNEAQLEKSRLLSDRFSAERPKGSFSTLEIQRTEQGDSAMYLCASSLPDQRGYTFGSGTRLTVV.

The rearrangement uses TRBV7-3 and TRBJ2-5, with 11 nucleotides matching TRBD2. CDR3 size: 15 residues. Germline trimming cut 2 bases from V and 2 bases from J; bases unmatched to any gene: 1. The germline gives CDR1 SGHTA, CDR2 FQGTGA. CDR3 residues: CASSLGTSGQETQYF. CDR3 sequence (DNA): TGTGCCAGCAGCTTAGGGACTAGCGGACAAGAGACCCAGTACTTC.

The chain employs TRBV5-1 and TRBJ1-1; 7 bases line up with TRBD1. CDR3 length: 17 amino acids. Trimming at V came to 4 bases and at J to 4 bases, leaving 16 bases not matched to a gene. CDR1 is SGHRS and CDR2 is YFSETQ in the germline V gene. CDR3 DNA sequence: TGCGCCAGCAGCCCCGGACAGGCCACGTATGTGGCCACTGAAGCTTTCTTT. Translating it yields CASSPGQATYVATEAFF.

The J gene is TRBJ2-7, the V gene TRBV20-1, with TRBD2 as a possible D gene (5 bases). Trimming stripped 3 bases from V and 6 bases from J, with 9 bases between. The length of the CDR3 is 11 residues. Germline V gene data show CDR1 as DFQATT and CDR2 as SNEGSKA (reference sequence). As DNA, the CDR3 is TGCAGTGCTAGCGCTAGCCGCGAGCAGTACTTC. It is translated as CSASASREQYF.

V usage is TRBV27 and J usage is TRBJ2-7, with D possibly TRBD1 on 5 matching bases. Trimming removed 2 bases at V and 2 bases at J, with 7 bases between. The germline CDR1 and CDR2 sequences are MNHEY and SMNVEV (reference sequence). This CDR3 region has 13 residues. The CDR3 nucleotides read TGTGCCAGCAGTTTACAGACAGCCTACGAGCAGTACTTC. Translating it yields CASSLQTAYEQYF.

DNA of the CDR3: TGCGCCAGCAGCCAAGGGGGGGGGATTCAGAGGGAAAAACTGTTTTTT. This codes for CASSQGGGIQREKLFF. The gene calls are TRBV4-3 and TRBJ1-4, with D tentatively TRBD1 (5 bases). The germline CDR1 and CDR2 sequences are LGHNA and YSLEER. Between the trimmed V and J ends, which lost 1 base and 8 bases, there was a span of 17 bases. The CDR3 is made up of 16 amino acids.

The CDR3 DNA sequence: TGTGCCAGCAGCAAGTCAGGGGGAGGCTACGAGCAGTACTTC. It translates to CASSKSGGGYEQYF. The rearrangement links TRBV21-1 to TRBJ2-7; the table names TRBD1, a call not compared with the DNA. TRBV21-1 is a listed pseudogene. This CDR3 contains 14 residues.

The chain has TRBV30 and TRBJ2-5; tentatively, D is TRBD1 (6 bases). TRBJ2-7 matches the DNA end more closely, so the J call is doubtful. The CDR3 has 14 residues. Germline V lookup: CDR1 GTSNPN, CDR2 SVGIG (reference sequence). CDR3 nucleotide sequence: TGTGCCTGTATTACCCCCAGGGGCCTGGGCGAGCAGTACTTC. It encodes CACITPRGLGEQYF.

The gene calls are TRBV21-1 and TRBJ2-7; TRBD2 was called by the table and not checked on the DNA. TRBV21-1 is listed as a pseudogene. There are 15 residues in the CDR3. DNA of the CDR3: TGTGCCAGCAGCAACCGCCGGGATCGCTCCTACGAGCAGTACTTC. Its protein is CASSNRRDRSYEQYF.

With regard to this clone: This sample includes further DNA sequences coding for the same CDR3. The genes are TRBV6-6 and TRBJ1-2; the D gene is possibly TRBD1 (5 bases). CDR1 is MNHNY and CDR2 is SVGAGI in the germline V gene (reference sequence). V dropped 2 bases and J dropped 3 bases, with 13 bases sitting between them. This CDR3 has 15 residues. The CDR3 is CASSYGGGKDYGYTF. CDR3 nucleotides: TGTGCCAGCAGTTACGGTGGGGGGAAGGACTATGGCTACACCTTC.

The rearrangement links TRBV27 to TRBJ1-1; 8 bases map to TRBD1. The V and J ends lost 5 bases and 6 bases, in that order; junction bases with no gene match: 5. CDR3 length: 13 residues. The germline V gene encodes CDR1 MNHEY and CDR2 SMNVEV (reference sequence). As DNA, the CDR3 is TGTGCCAGCAGTCCAGGGGGCGTAGCTGAAGCTTTCTTT. It specifies CASSPGGVAEAFF.

The gene calls are TRBV5-1 and TRBJ1-6; D gene uncertain. The V end lost 5 bases, the J end lost 9 bases, and 18 bases lay between the germline ends. The CDR3 has 15 residues. Germline CDR1 is SGHRS and CDR2 is YFSETQ. CDR3 amino acids: CASRPGSAEGSPLHF. The CDR3 nucleotides read TGCGCCAGCAGGCCAGGTAGCGCTGAGGGTTCACCCCTCCACTTT. Looking up the rest from reference TRBV5-1 and TRBJ1-6 gives the full variable domain: KAGVTQTPRYLIKTRGQQVTLSCSPISGHRSVSWYQQTPGQGLQFLFEYFSETQRNKGNFPGRFSGRQFSNSRSEMNVSTLELGDSALYLCASRPGSAEGSPLHFGNGTRLTVT.

V is TRBV7-6 and J is TRBJ1-3; D not certain. CDR1 is SGHVS, CDR2 FNYEAQ, per germline. There are 17 residues in the CDR3. The ends were cut back, 5 bases at V and 0 bases at J, with 17 bases in the middle. In nucleotides, the CDR3 is TGTGCCAGCAGCCCTCAGTGGCAGTCTTACTCTGGAAACACCATATATTTT. It codes for CASSPQWQSYSGNTIYF.

The sample holds one count of this clone. The V and J genes are TRBV9 and TRBJ1-2, with 9 bases matching TRBD1. The ends lost 1 base at V and 9 bases at J; junction bases unmatched: 10. CDR3 length: 15 residues. Germline lookup yields CDR1 SGDLS and CDR2 YYNGEE. The CDR3 DNA reads as TGTGCCAGCAGCGTAAGGGGCCGGGACAGGGAGCGCTACACCTTC. Translation: CASSVRGRDRERYTF. Looking up the rest from reference TRBV9 and TRBJ1-2 gives the full variable domain: DSGVTQTPKHLITATGQRVTLRCSPRSGDLSVYWYQQSLDQGLQFLIQYYNGEERAKGNILERFSAQQFPDLHSELNLSSLELGDSALYFCASSVRGRDRERYTFGSGTRLTVV.

This chain connects TRBV10-3 to TRBJ2-7, with D maybe TRBD1 (6 bases). The CDR3 is 18 residues long. V gave up 2 bases and J gave up 2 bases, with 22 bases separating them. Germline V gene data show CDR1 as ENHRY and CDR2 as SYGVKD. The CDR3 is CAISEPTADSPSAYEQYF. The DNA of the CDR3 is TGTGCCATCAGTGAGCCTACCGCGGACAGCCCATCGGCCTACGAGCAGTACTTC.

The V call is TRBV11-3, the J call TRBJ2-7, with D perhaps TRBD1 (5 bases). Trimming removed 6 bases at V and 3 bases at J, with 12 bases between. The CDR3 spans 13 residues. Germline V CDR1 and CDR2: SGHNT, YENEEA. This CDR3 is CASRRTGYYEQYF. The CDR3 bases are TGTGCCAGCAGACGTACAGGCTACTACGAGCAGTACTTC.

The chain links TRBV7-2 to TRBJ1-3, with D maybe TRBD1 (5 bases). CDR3 length: 15 residues. The germline V and J ends were trimmed by 5 bases and 3 bases, with 14 bases remaining between them. From germline, CDR1 is SGHTA and CDR2 FQGNSA. CDR3 nucleotide sequence: TGTGCCAGCAGCCCAATCGGGGGTAGTGGAAACACCATATATTTT. Translated, it gives CASSPIGGSGNTIYF.

The chain recombines TRBV6-5 with TRBJ2-5, with a tentative D call TRBD1 (6 bases). The DNA end is a closer match to TRBJ2-7, so the J assignment may be wrong. The CDR3 is 14 amino acids. CDR1 MNHEY and CDR2 SVGAGI come from the germline V gene. The CDR3 spells CASSLRQEAYEQYF. The CDR3 region has the DNA TGTGCCAGCAGTCTTCGACAGGAAGCCTACGAGCAGTACTTC.

The CDR3 loop reads CASSFGTGRGQPQHF. DNA for the CDR3: TGTGCCAGCAGCTTTGGGACAGGCCGGGGACAGCCCCAGCATTTT. This chain joins TRBV7-3 and TRBJ1-5; the match to TRBD1 covers 8 bases. Germline loops: CDR1 SGHTA, CDR2 FQGTGA. J lost 7 bases, V lost 3 bases, and 8 bases had no gene match. There are 15 residues in the CDR3.

The rearrangement joins TRBV5-1 to TRBJ1-1; D is unresolved. Germline V gives CDR1 SGHRS, CDR2 YFSETQ. Trimming pared 3 bases from V and 0 bases from J, leaving 6 bases between. The CDR3 runs 13 residues. CDR3 nucleotide sequence: TGCGCCAGCAGCTCCCTTATGAACACTGAAGCTTTCTTT. The encoded protein is CASSSLMNTEAFF. Together with reference TRBV5-1 and TRBJ1-1, the CDR3 gives the full variable domain: KAGVTQTPRYLIKTRGQQVTLSCSPISGHRSVSWYQQTPGQGLQFLFEYFSETQRNKGNFPGRFSGRQFSNSRSEMNVSTLELGDSALYLCASSSLMNTEAFFGQGTRLTVV.

The genes are TRBV25-1 and TRBJ1-2, with TRBD1 matching over 7 bases. The CDR3 is made up of 14 amino acids. The germline V gene has CDR1 MGHDK and CDR2 SYGVNS. Germline trimming cut 4 bases from V and 2 bases from J; bases unmatched to any gene: 4. CDR3 sequence: CASSGQGANYGYTF. The CDR3, as DNA: TGTGCCAGCAGTGGACAGGGCGCGAACTATGGCTACACCTTC.

The chain combines TRBV5-6 with TRBJ1-1; TRBD1 might be the D (6 bases). CDR3 length: 16 amino acids. Germline lookup yields CDR1 SGHDT and CDR2 YYEEEE. The V end was cut by 0 bases, the J end by 0 bases, with 12 bases between. The CDR3 loop is CASSLGTGSVNTEAFF. DNA of the CDR3: TGTGCCAGCAGCTTGGGAACAGGGTCGGTGAACACTGAAGCTTTCTTT.

For the CDR3, the DNA is TGTGCCAGCAGTTCACAGGACTCTGGAAACACCATATATTTT. Encoded protein: CASSSQDSGNTIYF. The rearrangement uses TRBV6-6 and TRBJ1-3; possibly TRBD1 for D (5 bases). Looked up from germline, CDR1 is MNHNY and CDR2 is SVGAGI (reference sequence). The V gene lost 4 bases and the J gene lost 0 bases, with 7 bases spanning the gap. The CDR3 loop spans 14 amino acids.

The V and J genes are TRBV2 and TRBJ2-1; a possible D gene is TRBD2 (6 bases). Trimming left V 2 bases short and J 10 bases short, with 18 bases between. Germline-derived CDR1 and CDR2 are SNHLY and FYNNEI. The CDR3 is 15 amino acids. The CDR3: CASSELGQGGVEQFF. CDR3 in DNA: TGTGCCAGCAGTGAACTAGGGCAGGGCGGGGTAGAGCAGTTCTTC.